A single sample gave rise to the 31 T cell receptor beta chains below, sequenced in a study of graft-versus-host responses after intestinal transplantation. Libraries were prepared by immunoSEQ multiplex PCR; TCRdb keeps only in-frame clonotypes and omits some of them. The data show roughly 96,000 clones, with about 91% seen just once and around 0.5% held by the top ten. Their target antigens are unknown. The starting material was unstimulated CD8+ T cells sorted from spleen or lymph node cells, obtained before intestinal transplant. The receptors originated from a human donor who received an intestinal transplant.

The J gene is TRBJ2-1, the V gene TRBV2, with 9 bases aligning to TRBD2. Germline assignment: CDR1 SNHLY and CDR2 FYNNEI. This CDR3 region has 13 residues. The V and J ends lost 4 bases and 10 bases, in that order; junction bases with no gene match: 5. The CDR3 loop reads CASSAPAGGEQFF. The DNA for the CDR3 is TGTGCCAGCAGTGCCCCAGCGGGGGGCGAGCAGTTCTTC.

The chain recombines TRBV7-9 with TRBJ1-3, with unresolved D. The V end lost 4 bases, the J end lost 4 bases, and 11 bases lay between the germline ends. This CDR3 has 14 amino acids. The germline V gene encodes CDR1 SEHNR and CDR2 FQNEAQ (reference sequence). DNA for the CDR3: TGTGCCAGCAGCTGGGCGGGGTCAGGAAACACCATATATTTT. It codes for CASSWAGSGNTIYF.

This chain joins TRBV10-2 and TRBJ1-1, with TRBD1 as a possible D gene (5 bases). CDR1 WSHSY and CDR2 SAAADI come from the germline V gene. Trimming stripped 6 bases from V and 1 base from J, with 12 bases between. The CDR3 has 14 residues. In nucleotides, the CDR3 is TGCGCCAGCAGCGCGGGGGGTCCGAACACTGAAGCTTTCTTT. Residues: CASSAGGPNTEAFF.

This clone was counted a single time. The chain employs TRBV6-6 and TRBJ2-5; 11 positions agree with TRBD2. The J call may not be correct, given that the DNA end is closer to TRBJ2-7. From germline, CDR1 is MNHNY and CDR2 SVGAGI (reference sequence). CDR3 length equals 14 residues. CDR3 DNA sequence: TGTGCCAGCAGTCTAGCGGGAGGTACCACCGAGCAGTACTTC. It yields the protein CASSLAGGTTEQYF.

CDR3 nucleotides: TGTGCCAGCAGCGTTGGGGGGAAAGATACGCAGTATTTT. Its translation is CASSVGGKDTQYF. This chain connects TRBV9 to TRBJ2-3; D is perhaps TRBD2 (6 bases). The CDR3 is 13 amino acids. Trimming removed 2 bases at V and 5 bases at J, with 9 bases between. Per the germline V gene, CDR1 is SGDLS and CDR2 is YYNGEE.

DNA for the CDR3: TGTGCCAGCAGCCCACCCGGGACAGATCTCTACAATGAGCAGTTCTTC. This sequence encodes CASSPPGTDLYNEQFF. The gene calls are TRBV7-8 and TRBJ2-1; the match to TRBD1 covers 7 bases. V shed 5 bases and J 3 bases; nucleotides not matched to a gene: 10. Per the germline V gene, CDR1 is SGHVS and CDR2 is FQNEAQ. The CDR3 sequence is 16 residues long.

The J gene is TRBJ2-5, the V gene TRBV30; 9 bases line up with TRBD1. With 3 bases clipped from V and 5 bases from J, the junction kept 4 bases outside the gene matches. Germline assignment: CDR1 GTSNPN and CDR2 SVGIG (reference sequence). This CDR3 region has 13 residues. The CDR3 DNA sequence: TGTGCCTGGAGAGAGACAGGGGGGGAGACCCAGTACTTC. Translated, it gives CAWRETGGETQYF.

This chain joins TRBV7-9 and TRBJ2-5; the match to TRBD2 covers 12 bases. Germline CDR1 reads SEHNR; CDR2 reads FQNEAQ (reference sequence). The CDR3 is 15 amino acids. The J segment lost 5 bases and the V segment lost 6 bases, leaving 7 bases of the junction unmatched. CDR3 sequence: CASSNRLAGDETQYF. Written as DNA, the CDR3 is TGTGCCAGCAGTAACCGACTAGCGGGAGATGAGACCCAGTACTTC. The whole variable domain, filled in from reference TRBV7-9 and TRBJ2-5, reads DTGVSQNPRHKITKRGQNVTFRCDPISEHNRLYWYRQTLGQGPEFLTYFQNEAQLEKSRLLSDRFSAERPKGSFSTLEIQRTEQGDSAMYLCASSNRLAGDETQYFGPGTRLLVL.

J is TRBJ1-1 and V is TRBV7-9, with D maybe TRBD1 (5 bases). Germline loops: CDR1 SEHNR, CDR2 FQNEAQ (reference sequence). Trimming shortened V by 7 bases and J by 1 base, and 7 bases separated the two germline ends. The length of the CDR3 is 12 residues. CDR3 region: CASTGANTEAFF. In DNA, the CDR3 is TGTGCCAGCACTGGGGCGAACACTGAAGCTTTCTTT. Full variable domain (remainder filled in from reference TRBV7-9 and TRBJ1-1): DTGVSQNPRHKITKRGQNVTFRCDPISEHNRLYWYRQTLGQGPEFLTYFQNEAQLEKSRLLSDRFSAERPKGSFSTLEIQRTEQGDSAMYLCASTGANTEAFFGQGTRLTVV.

CDR3 sequence: CASSVAEGKDQPQHF. The CDR3 region has the DNA TGTGCCAGCAGCGTAGCAGAGGGTAAGGATCAGCCCCAGCATTTT. This chain connects TRBV9 to TRBJ1-5; no clear D gene. From germline, CDR1 is SGDLS and CDR2 YYNGEE. This CDR3 region has 15 residues. V shed 0 bases and J shed 5 bases, with 12 bases lying between them.

This chain connects TRBV7-9 to TRBJ1-2; possibly TRBD1 for D (5 bases). V lost 1 base and J 7 bases, leaving 10 bases between the germline ends. The CDR3 length is 13 residues. Germline lookup yields CDR1 SEHNR and CDR2 FQNEAQ (reference sequence). CDR3 residues: CASSLVQAGGYTF. CDR3 nucleotides: TGTGCCAGCAGCTTAGTACAGGCAGGTGGCTACACCTTC.

Remarks on this clone: This CDR3 is also generated by other DNA sequences in the sample. V gene TRBV2 combines with J gene TRBJ2-2; 7 bases match TRBD2. The CDR3 sequence is 16 residues long. V shed 7 bases, J shed 6 bases, and the junction held 14 bases outside the gene matches. CDR1 and CDR2 (germline): SNHLY, FYNNEI. The DNA of the CDR3 is TGTGCCAGCAATTCTACCAGGCGCGCGGGAGCCGGGGAGCTGTTTTTT. It is translated as CASNSTRRAGAGELFF.

In nucleotides, the CDR3 is TGTGCCAGCAGCCGGACTCCCCAAAGCACAGATACGCAGTATTTT. Protein product: CASSRTPQSTDTQYF. The gene calls are TRBV27 and TRBJ2-3, with D maybe TRBD2 (5 bases). CDR1 is MNHEY, CDR2 SMNVEV, per germline (reference sequence). There are 15 residues in the CDR3. Trimming took 6 bases from V and 0 from J, leaving 13 bases between them.

V usage is TRBV27 and J usage is TRBJ2-7, with 7 bases matching TRBD1. Looked up from germline, CDR1 is MNHEY and CDR2 is SMNVEV (reference sequence). V lost 4 bases to trimming and J lost 1 base; unmatched junction nucleotides: 1. This CDR3 comprises 13 residues. CDR3 nucleotides: TGTGCCAGCAGTTCGACAGGGTCCTACGAGCAGTACTTC. Translation: CASSSTGSYEQYF.

The J gene is TRBJ2-7, the V gene TRBV6-1, with D perhaps TRBD2 (6 bases). Trimming took off 4 bases at V and 3 bases at J, with 13 bases between the two ends. The CDR3 consists of 14 residues. Germline CDR1 and CDR2: MNHNS and SASEGT. CDR3 loop: CASSAGGIFYEQYF. DNA of the CDR3: TGTGCCAGCAGTGCCGGGGGTATATTCTACGAGCAGTACTTC.

The chain is built from TRBV2 and TRBJ1-1; D gene ambiguous. The germline V gene has CDR1 SNHLY and CDR2 FYNNEI. Between the trimmed V and J ends, which lost 6 bases and 3 bases, there was a span of 20 bases. The CDR3 loop spans 16 amino acids. The CDR3 DNA reads TGTGCCAGCAGCCTTGAGGCACGAACCTCCTACACTGAAGCTTTCTTT. Its protein is CASSLEARTSYTEAFF.

The count of this clone is one. The chain combines TRBV28 with TRBJ1-2; D is undetermined. Trimming cost V 3 bases and J 8 bases, with 16 bases left between them. This CDR3 has 14 amino acids. Germline V CDR1 and CDR2: MDHEN, SYDVKM. CDR3: CASSFGGTLGGYTF. The CDR3 DNA is TGTGCCAGCAGTTTTGGCGGAACGCTAGGAGGCTACACCTTC.

The chain combines TRBV7-9 with TRBJ2-1; 9 nucleotides match TRBD1. V lost 0 bases and J lost 4; bases outside the gene matches: 10. CDR1 is SEHNR and CDR2 is FQNEAQ in the germline V gene (reference sequence). The CDR3 contains 18 residues. The CDR3 spells CASSLASHRGPIYNEQFF. The CDR3 nucleotides read TGTGCCAGCAGCTTAGCGTCCCACAGGGGGCCAATTTACAATGAGCAGTTCTTC. Combining the CDR3 with reference TRBV7-9 and TRBJ2-1 gives the whole variable domain DTGVSQNPRHKITKRGQNVTFRCDPISEHNRLYWYRQTLGQGPEFLTYFQNEAQLEKSRLLSDRFSAERPKGSFSTLEIQRTEQGDSAMYLCASSLASHRGPIYNEQFFGPGTRLTVL.

V and J are TRBV7-9 and TRBJ2-1; D is undetermined. Germline V gene data show CDR1 as SEHNR and CDR2 as FQNEAQ (reference sequence). This CDR3 has 13 residues. The ends were cut back, 5 bases at V and 6 bases at J, with 11 bases in the middle. The DNA for the CDR3 is TGTGCCAGCAGCCCCGTCGGTTTCAATGAGCAGTTCTTC. Translation: CASSPVGFNEQFF.

The chain joins TRBV6-1 to TRBJ2-4; TRBD2 matches at 10 bases. Germline CDR1 MNHNS, CDR2 SASEGT. The V segment lost 4 bases and the J segment 7 bases; nucleotides outside the gene matches: 7. The CDR3 has 15 amino acids. CDR3 DNA sequence: TGTGCCAGCAGTGTTTCTAGCGGGAGAACCAACATTCAGTACTTC. Protein sequence: CASSVSSGRTNIQYF.

This clone was counted a single time. The chain carries TRBV5-8 and TRBJ1-3; D not resolved. Trimming shortened V by 1 base and J by 0 bases, and 17 bases separated the two germline ends. Germline CDR1 reads SGHTS; CDR2 reads YDEGEE. This CDR3 is 18 amino acids long. CDR3 nucleotides: TGTGCCAGCAGCTTGAGGAAGGGAGAGGGTCTCTCTGGAAACACCATATATTTT. Amino acids: CASSLRKGEGLSGNTIYF.

As concerns this clone: The identical CDR3 is also encoded by other nucleotide sequences in the sample. This chain joins TRBV19 and TRBJ2-1, with 8 nucleotides matching TRBD1. This CDR3 is 15 amino acids long. J gave up 2 bases and V 1 base, and 1 base lay outside the gene matches. Germline CDR1 and CDR2: LNHDA and SQIVND (reference sequence). The CDR3 spells CASSIAGGPYNEQFF. The DNA of the CDR3 is TGTGCCAGTAGTATAGCAGGGGGCCCCTACAATGAGCAGTTCTTC.

The rearrangement joins TRBV27 to TRBJ2-7, with D possibly TRBD2 on 6 matching bases. Germline CDR1 MNHEY, CDR2 SMNVEV (reference sequence). The V end was cut by 3 bases, the J end by 2 bases, with 11 bases between. CDR3 length: 14 residues. The CDR3 coding sequence is TGTGCCAGCAGTTTCGGCGGGATTACCTACGAGCAGTACTTC. This gives the protein CASSFGGITYEQYF.

The chain links TRBV11-2 to TRBJ2-1; 7 bases agree with TRBD1. The length of the CDR3 is 13 residues. With 5 bases clipped from V and 6 bases from J, the junction kept 4 bases outside the gene matches. Germline V CDR1 and CDR2: SGHAT, FQNNGV. CDR3 DNA: TGTGCCAGCAGCCTCCGGGACAGCAATGAGCAGTTCTTC. It codes for CASSLRDSNEQFF.

This clone has only one observation. The chain couples TRBV5-6 to TRBJ2-2; tentative D call: TRBD2 (5 bases). CDR3 length: 13 residues. Germline values: CDR1 SGHDT, CDR2 YYEEEE. The germline V and J ends were trimmed by 4 bases and 1 base, with 5 bases remaining between them. In DNA form, the CDR3 reads TGTGCCAGCAGCGCGGGGAACACCGGGGAGCTGTTTTTT. Protein product: CASSAGNTGELFF.

This chain uses TRBV4-1 with TRBJ2-1; D gene uncertain. Germline V lookup: CDR1 MGHRA, CDR2 YSYEKL. V was shortened by 1 base and J by 4 bases, with 14 bases between the two germline ends. This CDR3 has 16 amino acids. The CDR3 DNA reads TGCGCCAGCAGCCAAGTAGACCGTGACTTGTACAATGAGCAGTTCTTC. The encoded protein is CASSQVDRDLYNEQFF.

The chain combines TRBV9 with TRBJ1-4; D is uncertain. Germline CDR1 is SGDLS and CDR2 is YYNGEE. There are 14 residues in the CDR3. V was shortened by 2 bases and J by 5 bases, with 10 bases between the two germline ends. CDR3 in DNA: TGTGCCAGCAGCGTCGGGATATTAAATGAAAAACTGTTTTTT. It specifies CASSVGILNEKLFF. The full variable domain, completed using reference TRBV9 and TRBJ1-4, is DSGVTQTPKHLITATGQRVTLRCSPRSGDLSVYWYQQSLDQGLQFLIQYYNGEERAKGNILERFSAQQFPDLHSELNLSSLELGDSALYFCASSVGILNEKLFFGSGTQLSVL.

The chain links TRBV6-1 to TRBJ2-7, with D possibly TRBD2 on 5 matching bases. Germline values: CDR1 MNHNS, CDR2 SASEGT. The CDR3 is 15 residues long. V lost 6 bases, J lost 0 bases, and 15 bases lay in between. The CDR3 coding sequence is TGTGCCAGCAGGCCGGGAAGCGGAAGCTCCTACGAGCAGTACTTC. Its translation: CASRPGSGSSYEQYF.

This chain joins TRBV7-9 and TRBJ1-2; the match to TRBD1 covers 10 bases. The CDR3 sequence is 15 residues long. Per germline, CDR1 SEHNR and CDR2 FQNEAQ (reference sequence). V was pared by 4 bases and J by 4 bases, with 6 bases of the junction left unmatched. The CDR3 region is CASSSRQGAIYGYTF. The CDR3 coding sequence is TGTGCCAGCAGCTCTAGACAGGGGGCTATCTATGGCTACACCTTC.

V gene TRBV27 combines with J gene TRBJ2-1, with 9 bases that match TRBD2. CDR1 is MNHEY, CDR2 SMNVEV, per germline (reference sequence). V shed 4 bases and J 3 bases; nucleotides not matched to a gene: 7. The CDR3 runs to 16 residues. The CDR3: CASSSLAGRVYNEQFF. The CDR3 bases are TGTGCCAGCAGTTCGCTAGCGGGAAGGGTCTACAATGAGCAGTTCTTC.

The chain joins TRBV6-1 to TRBJ2-2; D is unclear. CDR3 length equals 10 residues. V was trimmed by 6 bases and J by 8 bases, leaving 4 bases between them. The germline CDR1 and CDR2 sequences are MNHNS and SASEGT. CDR3 sequence: CASRLGELFF. Here the CDR3 DNA reads TGTGCCAGCAGGTTAGGGGAGCTGTTTTTT.